The 21 T cell receptor beta chains below come from one sample, sequenced in a study of beta chain features in type 1 diabetes. The sequenced template was cDNA made from the entire isolated RNA. The method was immunoSEQ multiplex PCR; TCRdb's version includes in-frame clones alone and lacks a portion of them. The profile covers about 140,000 clones, with less than 11% appearing a single time and roughly 1.4% taken by the ten largest. What was sequenced was naive CD4+ T cells from blood. These TCRs come from a man aged 18 to 29 in good health.

The V call is TRBV7-2, the J call TRBJ2-1; unclear D gene. CDR1 is SGHTA, CDR2 FQGNSA, per germline. V dropped 1 base and J dropped 4 bases, with 11 bases sitting between them. This CDR3 comprises 15 residues. The CDR3 loop is CASSLDFTQYNEQFF. The CDR3 DNA reads TGTGCCAGCAGCTTAGATTTTACCCAGTACAATGAGCAGTTCTTC.

CDR3 in amino acids: CASSYPQGYEQYF. CDR3 nucleotide sequence: TGTGCCAGCAGCTACCCACAGGGTTACGAGCAGTACTTC. The chain uses TRBV11-2 and TRBJ2-7; D perhaps matches TRBD1 (6 bases). V lost 4 bases and J 4 bases, leaving 11 bases between the germline ends. Germline V gene sequence: CDR1 SGHAT, CDR2 FQNNGV. This CDR3 has 13 amino acids. Drawing the rest from reference TRBV11-2 and TRBJ2-7, the complete variable domain is EAGVAQSPRYKIIEKRQSVAFWCNPISGHATLYWYQQILGQGPKLLIQFQNNGVVDDSQLPKDRFSAERLKGVDSTLKIQPAKLEDSAVYLCASSYPQGYEQYFGPGTRLTVT.

This clone appeared a few times. Other DNA sequences of this sample code for an identical CDR3. The chain combines TRBV11-2 with TRBJ1-2; perhaps TRBD1 as D (6 bases). V was cut by 5 bases and J by 4 bases, with 11 bases left in between. The germline CDR1 and CDR2 sequences are SGHAT and FQNNGV. This CDR3 is 13 amino acids long. This CDR3 is CASSPQGFYGYTF. The CDR3 nucleotides are TGTGCCAGCAGCCCGCAGGGGTTCTATGGCTACACCTTC.

This clone turned up a few times. The chain uses TRBV5-1 and TRBJ1-2; 7 bases are a match to TRBD1. The CDR3 runs to 13 residues. Germline CDR1 SGHRS, CDR2 YFSETQ. J gave up 4 bases and V 4 bases, and 4 bases lay outside the gene matches. CDR3 protein: CASSLGQLYGYTF. The CDR3 DNA reads TGCGCCAGCAGCCTGGGACAGCTCTATGGCTACACCTTC. Using reference TRBV5-1 and TRBJ1-2 for the parts outside the CDR3, the full variable domain is KAGVTQTPRYLIKTRGQQVTLSCSPISGHRSVSWYQQTPGQGLQFLFEYFSETQRNKGNFPGRFSGRQFSNSRSEMNVSTLELGDSALYLCASSLGQLYGYTFGSGTRLTVV.

This clone showed up just a few times. V is TRBV6-1 and J is TRBJ1-2, with TRBD1 as a possible D gene (5 bases). Trimming shortened V by 4 bases and J by 4 bases, and 13 bases separated the two germline ends. CDR1 MNHNS and CDR2 SASEGT come from the germline V gene. The length of the CDR3 is 14 residues. The CDR3 nucleotides are TGTGCCAGCAGTGGGGGAGGGGCCCCCTATGGCTACACCTTC. Translating gives CASSGGGAPYGYTF.

In its sample, this clone was seen many times. V is TRBV30 and J is TRBJ1-2, with 8 bases matching TRBD1. The V gene's germline CDR1 is GTSNPN and CDR2 SVGIG (reference sequence). With V trimmed by 4 bases and J by 10 bases, 11 bases remained unmatched. This CDR3 is built from 13 residues. CDR3 sequence (DNA): TGTGCCTGGACCCTGACAGGGGCCTTACTCTACACCTTC. Amino acid sequence: CAWTLTGALLYTF. Looking up the rest from reference TRBV30 and TRBJ1-2 gives the full variable domain: SQTIHQWPATLVQPVGSPLSLECTVEGTSNPNLYWYRQAAGRGLQLLFYSVGIGQISSEVPQNLSASRPQDRQFILSSKKLLLSDSGFYLCAWTLTGALLYTFGSGTRLTVV.

The rearrangement uses TRBV4-1 and TRBJ2-5; the match to TRBD2 covers 13 bases. The CDR3 is 19 residues long. The J segment lost 0 bases and the V segment lost 2 bases, leaving 9 bases of the junction unmatched. The V gene's germline CDR1 is MGHRA and CDR2 YSYEKL. This chain's CDR3 is CASSQYGLAGATYQETQYF. The CDR3 DNA reads TGCGCCAGCAGCCAATATGGACTAGCGGGGGCCACCTACCAAGAGACCCAGTACTTC.

This clone occurred a few times. The chain is built from TRBV7-9 and TRBJ2-7; 7 bases align to TRBD2. V shed 0 bases and J 1 base; nucleotides not matched to a gene: 3. The CDR3 consists of 15 residues. CDR1 and CDR2 (germline): SEHNR, FQNEAQ (reference sequence). This chain's CDR3 is CASSLAGGRSYEQYF. CDR3 in DNA: TGTGCCAGCAGCTTAGCGGGGGGGAGGTCCTACGAGCAGTACTTC.

This clone was picked up a small number of times. The genes are TRBV6-5 and TRBJ2-2; D is unresolved. Trimming removed 6 bases from V and 1 base from J, with 12 bases in between. The CDR3 is 15 residues long. The germline CDR1 and CDR2 sequences are MNHEY and SVGAGI. CDR3 bases: TGTGCCAGCAGCTATCGTTACCAGAACACCGGGGAGCTGTTTTTT. Translated, it gives CASSYRYQNTGELFF.

The J gene is TRBJ2-3, the V gene TRBV9; D is uncertain. Deletions cut 0 bases from V and 4 bases from J, with 9 bases between. In germline, CDR1 is SGDLS, CDR2 YYNGEE. This CDR3 spans 14 amino acids. CDR3 in amino acids: CASSVALAADTQYF. The CDR3 nucleotides are TGTGCCAGCAGCGTAGCTTTGGCAGCAGATACGCAGTATTTT.

The genes are TRBV28 and TRBJ1-5; no clear D gene. Germline values: CDR1 MDHEN, CDR2 SYDVKM. V was cut by 5 bases and J by 5 bases, with 4 bases left in between. CDR3 length: 11 residues. CDR3 protein: CASSQDQPQHF. The CDR3 nucleotides read TGTGCCAGCAGTCAGGATCAGCCCCAGCATTTT.

This clone turned up a few times. The V gene is TRBV11-2, the J gene TRBJ2-5; D is ambiguous. The germline CDR1 and CDR2 sequences are SGHAT and FQNNGV. Trimming shortened V by 2 bases and J by 4 bases, and 11 bases separated the two germline ends. The CDR3 sequence is 14 residues long. The CDR3 here is CASSLRLEGETQYF. The DNA of the CDR3 is TGTGCCAGCAGCTTACGGCTAGAAGGAGAGACCCAGTACTTC.

This clone was counted a few times. V gene TRBV7-9 combines with J gene TRBJ1-1; no clear D gene. Between the trimmed V and J ends, which lost 1 base and 1 base, there was a span of 7 bases. The CDR3 runs to 14 residues. Germline V gene data show CDR1 as SEHNR and CDR2 as FQNEAQ (reference sequence). The CDR3: CASSLGAPNTEAFF. CDR3 bases: TGTGCCAGCAGCTTAGGGGCCCCGAACACTGAAGCTTTCTTT. Based on the CDR3 plus reference TRBV7-9 and TRBJ1-1, the full variable domain is DTGVSQNPRHKITKRGQNVTFRCDPISEHNRLYWYRQTLGQGPEFLTYFQNEAQLEKSRLLSDRFSAERPKGSFSTLEIQRTEQGDSAMYLCASSLGAPNTEAFFGQGTRLTVV.

This clone was found a few times. Here the CDR3 reads CASSQPGTGRPQHF. The DNA for the CDR3 is TGCGCCAGCAGCCAACCCGGGACAGGGCGGCCCCAGCATTTT. V is TRBV4-1 and J is TRBJ1-5; 9 positions match TRBD1. CDR1 is MGHRA, CDR2 YSYEKL, per germline. The CDR3 is 14 residues long. V shed 2 bases, J shed 9 bases, and the junction held 5 bases outside the gene matches.

In its sample, this clone was seen a few times. The CDR3: CASSLSGSPDTQYF. The CDR3 coding sequence is TGTGCCAGCAGCTTGTCGGGATCGCCAGATACGCAGTATTTT. The chain joins TRBV5-8 to TRBJ2-3, with TRBD2 as a possible D gene (5 bases). The V gene lost 1 base and the J gene lost 4 bases, with 10 bases spanning the gap. The V gene's germline CDR1 is SGHTS and CDR2 YDEGEE. The CDR3 extends over 14 amino acids.

In its sample, this clone was seen a few times. The rearrangement joins TRBV6-6 to TRBJ1-1; 8 nucleotides match TRBD1. Trimming removed 5 bases from V and 1 base from J; junction bases left unmatched: 6. CDR1 is MNHNY and CDR2 is SVGAGI in the germline V gene (reference sequence). This CDR3 is 15 amino acids long. This CDR3 is CASSETGAKNTEAFF. CDR3 bases: TGTGCCAGCAGTGAGACAGGGGCAAAGAACACTGAAGCTTTCTTT.

This rearrangement joins TRBV28 to TRBJ2-7, with 8 positions matching TRBD1. Germline values: CDR1 MDHEN, CDR2 SYDVKM. CDR3 size: 16 residues. Trimming cost V 2 bases and J 2 bases; bases outside gene matches: 8. The CDR3 bases are TGTGCCAGCAGTTTACTCCCGGGACAGGCTCCCTACGAGCAGTACTTC. It is translated as CASSLLPGQAPYEQYF.

This clone has at least ten counts. The chain links TRBV4-2 to TRBJ2-4; D might be TRBD2 (6 bases). The CDR3 runs to 16 residues. V was cut by 4 bases and J by 2 bases, with 15 bases left in between. In germline, CDR1 is LGHNA, CDR2 YNFKEQ. The CDR3 sequence: CASSRGEAVTKNIQYF. CDR3 sequence (DNA): TGTGCCAGCAGCCGAGGGGAGGCGGTGACCAAAAACATTCAGTACTTC.

The rearrangement joins TRBV7-2 to TRBJ2-5, with 10 bases identical to TRBD1. The ends lost 2 bases at V and 4 bases at J; junction bases unmatched: 7. CDR1 SGHTA and CDR2 FQGNSA come from the germline V gene. This CDR3 has 16 amino acids. The CDR3 DNA is TGTGCCAGCAGCTTAATAGGACAGGGGGGCGTAGAGACCCAGTACTTC. Its translation: CASSLIGQGGVETQYF.

The chain employs TRBV2 and TRBJ2-7; D is perhaps TRBD1 (5 bases). Per the germline V gene, CDR1 is SNHLY and CDR2 is FYNNEI. The CDR3 spans 14 residues. V shed 7 bases and J shed 3 bases, with 16 bases lying between them. CDR3 residues: CASNLGHNIYEQYF. CDR3 DNA: TGTGCCAGCAACCTCGGACACAACATCTACGAGCAGTACTTC. The full variable domain, in which reference TRBV2 and TRBJ2-7 provide the parts outside the CDR3, is EPEVTQTPSHQVTQMGQEVILRCVPISNHLYFYWYRQILGQKVEFLVSFYNNEISEKSEIFDDQFSVERPDGSNFTLKIRSTKLEDSAMYFCASNLGHNIYEQYFGPGTRLTVT.

This clone has just a few counts. V is TRBV4-3 and J is TRBJ2-4; 10 nucleotides align to TRBD2. Germline assignment: CDR1 LGHNA and CDR2 YSLEER. V shed 3 bases, J shed 3 bases, and the junction held 8 bases outside the gene matches. The CDR3 runs 17 residues. Written as DNA, the CDR3 is TGCGCCAGCAGCCAGAGCGGGGGGGCCTTGGGCAAAAACATTCAGTACTTC. This translates into CASSQSGGALGKNIQYF.